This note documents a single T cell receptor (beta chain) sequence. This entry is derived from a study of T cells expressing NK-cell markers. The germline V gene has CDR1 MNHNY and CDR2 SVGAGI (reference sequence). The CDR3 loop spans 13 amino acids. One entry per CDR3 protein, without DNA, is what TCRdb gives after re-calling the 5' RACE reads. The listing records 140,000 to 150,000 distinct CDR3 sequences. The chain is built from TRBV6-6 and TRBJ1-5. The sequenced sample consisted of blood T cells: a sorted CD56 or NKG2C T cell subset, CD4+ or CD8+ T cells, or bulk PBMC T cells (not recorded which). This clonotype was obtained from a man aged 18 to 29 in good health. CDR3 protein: CASSLGGGQPQHF.